This T cell receptor beta chain stems from a study of cytomegalovirus exposure and HLA in healthy donors. Study details: A prior analysis found 95 million to 140 million unique TCR beta sequences from 150 million to 200 million T cells.

These donors, healthy bone marrow donors, were studied. General study findings and limits: Sequencing depth roughly uniform across donors was assumed in presence/absence analyses. No immune exposure information besides CMV serostatus was available.

Details on this clone: What it recognizes is unknown.

The PCR made use of 60 Vbeta and 13 Jbeta primers. Generated by immunoSEQ multiplex PCR, the TCRdb table keeps only in-frame clones and is missing some. The sample consists of 150,000 to 200,000 clones, about 85% of them appearing once. Sequencing was carried out using PBMCs. The origin of this receptor is a girl aged 5-17 years in good health and CMV-seropositive.

CDR3 in amino acids: CASSLPSGRIIDEQFF. Here the CDR3 DNA reads TGCGCCAGCAGCTTGCCTAGCGGGAGAATTATAGATGAGCAGTTCTTC. This chain connects TRBV5-1 to TRBJ2-1; TRBD2 aligns across 10 bases. This CDR3 is built from 16 residues. Germline values: CDR1 SGHRS, CDR2 YFSETQ. V lost 1 base and J lost 8; bases outside the gene matches: 9.